Detailed here is one TCR beta chain. The data were taken from a study of Ad26.COV2.S vaccination and SARS-CoV-2 variants. Overall study context: Sample donor was a member of the COV1001 Ad26.COV2.S trial arm.

Measured with immunoSEQ multiplex PCR; TCRdb has only the in-frame clones, and not every one. The data contain a few hundred thousand clones, 87% of them singletons. CDR3 length equals 15 residues. Looked up from germline, CDR1 is MGHDK and CDR2 is SYGVNS. Trimming removed 5 bases from V and 3 bases from J, with 15 bases in between. Treatment here: some 19 received Ad26.COV2.S at low or high dose, single or two shots; about 5 received placebo; per-sample allocation not given. Repertoires come from day 63 after the first vaccine or placebo injection. The sequence was collected from a person between 18 and 65 years old who received the Ad26.COV2.S COVID-19 vaccine or a placebo. Sequencing used peripheral blood, obtained in a trial of Ad26.COV2.S vaccine versus placebo. The chain employs TRBV25-1 and TRBJ2-3; TRBD1 might be the D (5 bases). CDR3 coding DNA: TGTGCCAGCAGTTCTATAGGGGTAGTGACAGATACGCAGTATTTT. Its translation: CASSSIGVVTDTQYF.